The entry below describes one TCR beta chain. The CDR3 is 14 residues long. CDR1 is MNHNY and CDR2 is SVGAGI in the germline V gene (reference sequence). With 3 bases removed from V and 4 bases from J, the gap between germline ends came to 13 bases. Amplification used 60 Vbeta primers and 13 Jbeta primers. Clones were sequenced by immunoSEQ multiplex PCR, and TCRdb holds only the in-frame ones, with some missing. Its table records roughly 72,000 clones. This specimen comes from a study of cytomegalovirus exposure and HLA in healthy donors. What was sequenced was PBMCs. This sequence joins TRBV6-6 and TRBJ2-7, with D possibly being TRBD1 (5 bases). The receptor's source is a man between 18 and 29 years old in good health and CMV-seropositive. The DNA for the CDR3 is TGTGCCAGCAGTTATCAACAGGAGTCATACGAGCAGTACTTC. This translates into CASSYQQESYEQYF.